This T cell receptor (beta chain) was profiled in a study of cytomegalovirus exposure and HLA in healthy donors. Trimming cost V 6 bases and J 4 bases, with 9 bases left between them. CDR1 SEHNR and CDR2 FQNEAQ come from the germline V gene (reference sequence). This CDR3 is 12 amino acids long. PCR involved 60 Vbeta and 13 Jbeta primers. The assay was immunoSEQ multiplex PCR, and TCRdb's table has in-frame clones only and misses some. The data hold approximately 140,000 clones, with around two thirds observed a single time. General study findings and limits: Later analysis revealed greater clonal expansion in HLA-associated TCR beta chains than in equally common others. The study dropped some indistinguishable V segments, TRBV6-2 and TRBV6-3 among them.

This clone showed up just a few times. The antigen remains undetermined. This sequence originates from a male donor in good health and CMV-seronegative. The V call is TRBV7-9, the J call TRBJ1-2; D is possibly TRBD1 (6 bases). Material: PBMCs. The CDR3 reads CASRPGAYGYTF. CDR3 coding DNA: TGTGCCAGCAGACCAGGGGCCTATGGCTACACCTTC.